The 22 T cell receptor beta chains reported below all come from one sample, sequenced in a study of blood T cell repertoires in COVID-19. Data came from immunoSEQ multiplex PCR; TCRdb stores just in-frame clones and leaves some out. Of about 200,000 clones listed, approximately 89% are singletons. The specimen sequenced was peripheral blood. Receptors originate from a woman aged 40-49 years with acute or convalescent COVID-19.

This sequence joins TRBV20-1 and TRBJ1-2, with TRBD1 matching over 8 bases. Germline loops: CDR1 DFQATT, CDR2 SNEGSKA (reference sequence). V lost 3 bases and J lost 6; bases outside the gene matches: 9. The CDR3 has 14 residues. CDR3 nucleotides: TGCAGTGCTAGTCTTCGACAGGGGATCAATGGCTACACCTTC. Its protein is CSASLRQGINGYTF.

V is TRBV24-1 and J is TRBJ2-3; 13 nucleotides line up with TRBD2. The germline V gene has CDR1 KGHDR and CDR2 SFDVKD. The CDR3 is 17 amino acids. Trimming took 3 bases from V and 5 from J; bases not matched to a gene: 7. Here the CDR3 reads CATSDHTSGGAGDTQYF. CDR3 nucleotide sequence: TGTGCCACCAGTGATCATACTAGCGGGGGGGCCGGAGATACGCAGTATTTT.

The rearrangement joins TRBV27 to TRBJ2-2, with TRBD2 identical over 7 bases. The CDR3 has 16 residues. The V gene's germline CDR1 is MNHEY and CDR2 SMNVEV (reference sequence). The V segment lost 1 base and the J segment 0 bases; nucleotides outside the gene matches: 2. The chain's CDR3 is CASSLYGGSNTGELFF. The CDR3 DNA reads TGTGCCAGCAGTTTATACGGGGGGTCGAACACCGGGGAGCTGTTTTTT.

The chain uses TRBV11-3 and TRBJ2-5; the match to TRBD2 covers 9 bases. This CDR3 has 14 amino acids. Germline V gene lookup returns CDR1 SGHNT and CDR2 YENEEA. J gave up 7 bases and V 9 bases, and 12 bases lay outside the gene matches. This CDR3 reads CASSGGDTTGTQYF. In DNA form, the CDR3 reads TGTGCCAGTAGCGGGGGCGACACCACCGGGACCCAGTACTTC.

The chain couples TRBV7-2 to TRBJ1-4; TRBD1 agrees at 7 bases. The J segment lost 11 bases and the V segment lost 1 base, leaving 13 bases of the junction unmatched. Germline assignment: CDR1 SGHTA and CDR2 FQGNSA. This CDR3 comprises 16 residues. The CDR3 sequence is CASSLVTGQRVGKLFF. The CDR3 nucleotides are TGTGCCAGCAGCTTAGTTACGGGACAGAGGGTAGGGAAACTGTTTTTT.

This chain links TRBV9 with TRBJ1-4; 10 bases line up with TRBD1. The CDR3 consists of 15 residues. Germline values: CDR1 SGDLS, CDR2 YYNGEE. With 4 bases clipped from V and 6 bases from J, the junction kept 6 bases outside the gene matches. In DNA form, the CDR3 reads TGTGCCAGCAGCCCAACCGGGACAGGGGATGAAAAACTGTTTTTT. It encodes CASSPTGTGDEKLFF. Complete variable domain (other parts from reference TRBV9 and TRBJ1-4): DSGVTQTPKHLITATGQRVTLRCSPRSGDLSVYWYQQSLDQGLQFLIQYYNGEERAKGNILERFSAQQFPDLHSELNLSSLELGDSALYFCASSPTGTGDEKLFFGSGTQLSVL.

The chain employs TRBV7-3 and TRBJ2-3, with 8 nucleotides matching TRBD1. Trimming took 5 bases from V and 6 from J; bases not matched to a gene: 13. The CDR3 consists of 16 residues. Germline CDR1 is SGHTA and CDR2 is FQGTGA. The chain's CDR3 is CASSPNGQGTMDTQYF. DNA for the CDR3: TGTGCCAGCAGCCCAAACGGACAGGGCACCATGGATACGCAGTATTTT.

This clone occurred once. V and J are TRBV6-1 and TRBJ2-7, with TRBD1 identical over 7 bases. V gave up 2 bases and J gave up 4 bases; unmatched junction bases: 2. CDR3 length equals 13 residues. Germline values: CDR1 MNHNS, CDR2 SASEGT. The CDR3 reads CASSERDRYEQYV. In DNA form, the CDR3 reads TGTGCCAGCAGTGAAAGGGACAGATACGAGCAGTACGTC.

This clone has just one count. J is TRBJ1-2 and V is TRBV19, with 9 bases matching TRBD1. With V trimmed by 10 bases and J by 5 bases, 11 bases remained unmatched. This CDR3 comprises 14 residues. Germline V CDR1 and CDR2: LNHDA, SQIVND (reference sequence). CDR3: CATTRGQGGYGYTF. The CDR3 DNA is TGTGCCACAACACGGGGACAGGGAGGGTATGGCTACACCTTC.

The chain links TRBV27 to TRBJ1-4, with a possible D match to TRBD1 (5 bases). Germline V CDR1 and CDR2: MNHEY, SMNVEV (reference sequence). Trimming removed 0 bases at V and 10 bases at J, with 18 bases between. The CDR3 loop spans 16 amino acids. CDR3: CASSLSRAGGAGKLFF. CDR3 nucleotide sequence: TGTGCCAGCAGTTTATCGCGGGCGGGGGGAGCGGGAAAACTGTTTTTT.

J is TRBJ1-3 and V is TRBV4-2; D remains ambiguous. V dropped 0 bases and J dropped 0 bases, with 9 bases sitting between them. Germline V CDR1 and CDR2: LGHNA, YNFKEQ. CDR3 length: 16 residues. CDR3 sequence: CASSQDGPHSGNTIYF. CDR3 nucleotide sequence: TGTGCCAGCAGCCAAGATGGGCCGCACTCTGGAAACACCATATATTTT.

The chain joins TRBV2 to TRBJ2-7, with 7 bases that match TRBD1. The V and J ends lost 6 bases and 3 bases, in that order; junction bases with no gene match: 11. CDR3 length equals 15 residues. From germline, CDR1 is SNHLY and CDR2 FYNNEI. The CDR3 DNA reads TGTGCCAGCAGACGGGACAGAGTCCTCGGCTACGAGCAGTACGTC. Protein: CASRRDRVLGYEQYV.

The chain combines TRBV9 with TRBJ2-5; D perhaps matches TRBD1 (6 bases). The CDR3 is 14 amino acids. Germline V lookup: CDR1 SGDLS, CDR2 YYNGEE. Trimming removed 3 bases from V and 7 bases from J, with 16 bases in between. Here the CDR3 DNA reads TGTGCCAGCAGCGCGTTCACAGGGCTTGGGACCCAGTACTTC. Its translation: CASSAFTGLGTQYF.

The chain uses TRBV29-1 and TRBJ1-1, with unresolved D. This CDR3 has 17 residues. Trimming shortened V by 5 bases and J by 8 bases, and 30 bases separated the two germline ends. CDR1 is SQVTM and CDR2 is ANQGSEA in the germline V gene. The CDR3 sequence is CSVLHRAQLTLGSEAFF. CDR3 nucleotide sequence: TGCAGCGTTCTACACAGAGCACAATTGACATTGGGTTCGGAAGCTTTCTTT.

The V call is TRBV6-5, the J call TRBJ2-5, with 10 bases aligning to TRBD1. Germline values: CDR1 MNHEY, CDR2 SVGAGI. The trim removed 6 bases at V and 4 bases at J, leaving 5 bases unmatched. The CDR3 runs 14 residues. The CDR3 bases are TGTGCCAGCAGCTTCGGGACAGGGGCAGAGACCCAGTACTTC. It is translated as CASSFGTGAETQYF.

This rearrangement joins TRBV30 to TRBJ2-3, with TRBD2 identical over 12 bases. The CDR3 runs 15 residues. Germline V gene data show CDR1 as GTSNPN and CDR2 as SVGIG (reference sequence). V dropped 4 bases and J dropped 5; count of bases not matched to a gene: 7. The CDR3 is CAWKPSGGAGDTQYF. The CDR3 region has the DNA TGTGCCTGGAAGCCTAGCGGGGGGGCCGGAGATACGCAGTATTTT.

This sequence joins TRBV11-2 and TRBJ2-1; weak D call: TRBD1 (6 bases). CDR3 length: 14 residues. V shed 7 bases and J shed 1 base, with 11 bases lying between them. Germline loops: CDR1 SGHAT, CDR2 FQNNGV. The CDR3 spells CASNPDRSYNEQFF. CDR3 sequence (DNA): TGTGCCAGCAACCCCGACAGGTCCTACAATGAGCAGTTCTTC.

The table lists this clone with a few counts. V and J are TRBV9 and TRBJ2-4; 7 bases match TRBD1. Germline trimming cut 2 bases from V and 0 bases from J; bases unmatched to any gene: 2. The length of the CDR3 is 15 residues. Germline V gives CDR1 SGDLS, CDR2 YYNGEE. CDR3 in DNA: TGTGCCAGCAGCGTCGGGACAGTAGCCAAAAACATTCAGTACTTC. Protein sequence: CASSVGTVAKNIQYF.

This clone turned up a few times. The chain joins TRBV18 to TRBJ1-2, with 7 positions matching TRBD1. CDR3 length equals 13 residues. With V trimmed by 3 bases and J by 7 bases, 5 bases remained unmatched. Germline CDR1 KGHSH, CDR2 LQKENI. CDR3 region: CASSPTTGPGYTF. DNA for the CDR3: TGTGCCAGCTCACCTACGACAGGGCCTGGCTACACCTTC.

The chain uses TRBV4-2 and TRBJ1-2; TRBD1 matches at 7 bases. CDR1 and CDR2 from the germline V gene are LGHNA and YNFKEQ. This CDR3 is built from 15 residues. The junction had 11 bases not matched to a gene; V was cut back by 6 bases and J by 4 bases. The CDR3 is CASSLEIRDSYGYTF. For the CDR3, the DNA is TGTGCCAGCAGTCTTGAGATCCGGGACAGCTATGGCTACACCTTC.

The chain carries TRBV10-3 and TRBJ1-5, with D perhaps TRBD1 (6 bases). In germline, CDR1 is ENHRY, CDR2 SYGVKD. The CDR3 consists of 15 residues. The ends were cut back, 2 bases at V and 0 bases at J, with 8 bases in the middle. In nucleotides, the CDR3 is TGTGCCATCAGTGAGAACAGGGATAGCAATCAGCCCCAGCATTTT. This translates into CAISENRDSNQPQHF.

This chain connects TRBV10-3 to TRBJ2-1, with TRBD2 matching 9 bases. CDR1 and CDR2 (germline): ENHRY, SYGVKD. CDR3 length: 15 residues. Unmatched junction bases numbered 9, after V lost 0 bases and J lost 12 bases. The CDR3 region is CAISESGSGGAGQFF. The DNA of the CDR3 is TGTGCCATCAGTGAGTCAGGTAGCGGGGGCGCGGGGCAGTTCTTC.